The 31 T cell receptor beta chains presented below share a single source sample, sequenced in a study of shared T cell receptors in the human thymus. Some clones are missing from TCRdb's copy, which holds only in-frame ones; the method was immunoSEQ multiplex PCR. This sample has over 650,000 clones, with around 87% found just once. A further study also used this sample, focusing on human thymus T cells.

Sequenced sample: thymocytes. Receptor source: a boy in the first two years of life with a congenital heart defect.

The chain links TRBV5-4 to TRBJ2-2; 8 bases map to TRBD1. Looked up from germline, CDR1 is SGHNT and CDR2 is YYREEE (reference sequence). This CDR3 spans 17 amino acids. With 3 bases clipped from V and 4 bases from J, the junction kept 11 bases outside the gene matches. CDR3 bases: TGTGCCAGCAGCTCCGGGTGGGCAGGGGGCCGCACCGGGGAGCTGTTTTTT. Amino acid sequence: CASSSGWAGGRTGELFF. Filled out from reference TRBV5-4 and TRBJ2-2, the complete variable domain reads ETGVTQSPTHLIKTRGQQVTLRCSSQSGHNTVSWYQQALGQGPQFIFQYYREEENGRGNFPPRFSGLQFPNYSSELNVNALELDDSALYLCASSSGWAGGRTGELFFGEGSRLTVL.

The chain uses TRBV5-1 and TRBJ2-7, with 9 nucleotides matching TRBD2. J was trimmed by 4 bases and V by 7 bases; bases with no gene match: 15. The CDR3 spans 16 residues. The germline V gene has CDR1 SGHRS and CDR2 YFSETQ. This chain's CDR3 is CASGSGSGPWGYEQYF. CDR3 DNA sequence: TGCGCCAGCGGTAGCGGGAGTGGGCCGTGGGGATACGAGCAGTACTTC. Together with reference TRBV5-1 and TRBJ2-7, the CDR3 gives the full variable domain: KAGVTQTPRYLIKTRGQQVTLSCSPISGHRSVSWYQQTPGQGLQFLFEYFSETQRNKGNFPGRFSGRQFSNSRSEMNVSTLELGDSALYLCASGSGSGPWGYEQYFGPGTRLTVT.

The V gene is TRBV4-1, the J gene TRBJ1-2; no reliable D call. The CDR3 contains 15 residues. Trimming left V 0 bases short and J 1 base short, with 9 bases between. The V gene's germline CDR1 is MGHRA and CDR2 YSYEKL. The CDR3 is CASSQESGNNYGYTF. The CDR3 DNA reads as TGCGCCAGCAGCCAAGAGTCCGGGAATAACTATGGCTACACCTTC.

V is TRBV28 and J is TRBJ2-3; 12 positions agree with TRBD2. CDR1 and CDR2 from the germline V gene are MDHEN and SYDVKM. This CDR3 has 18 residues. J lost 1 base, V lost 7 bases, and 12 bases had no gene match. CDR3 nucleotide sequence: TGTGCCAGCAACGTTCCGCTGAGGACTAGCGGGGGCACAGATACGCAGTATTTT. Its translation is CASNVPLRTSGGTDTQYF.

In DNA, the CDR3 is TGTGCCAGCAGCCAACAAAGCGGTGGTGACACTGAAGCTTTCTTT. This translates into CASSQQSGGDTEAFF. The V gene is TRBV4-2, the J gene TRBJ1-1; D is ambiguous. The V gene's germline CDR1 is LGHNA and CDR2 YNFKEQ. The CDR3 has 15 amino acids. Trimming removed 2 bases from V and 3 bases from J, with 13 bases in between.

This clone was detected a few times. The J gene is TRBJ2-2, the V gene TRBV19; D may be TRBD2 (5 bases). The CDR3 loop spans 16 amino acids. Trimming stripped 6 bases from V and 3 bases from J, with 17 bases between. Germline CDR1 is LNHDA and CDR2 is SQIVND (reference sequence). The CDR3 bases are TGTGCCAGTAGCTTCTCGGAGGTCGGGGACACCGGGGAGCTGTTTTTT. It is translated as CASSFSEVGDTGELFF.

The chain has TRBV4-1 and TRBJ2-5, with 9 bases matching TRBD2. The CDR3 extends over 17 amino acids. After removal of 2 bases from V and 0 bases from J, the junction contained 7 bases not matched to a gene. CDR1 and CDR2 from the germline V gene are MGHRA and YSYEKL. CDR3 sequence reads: CASSQHVAGGYQETQYF. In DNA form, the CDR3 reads TGCGCCAGCAGCCAACATGTGGCGGGAGGGTACCAAGAGACCCAGTACTTC.

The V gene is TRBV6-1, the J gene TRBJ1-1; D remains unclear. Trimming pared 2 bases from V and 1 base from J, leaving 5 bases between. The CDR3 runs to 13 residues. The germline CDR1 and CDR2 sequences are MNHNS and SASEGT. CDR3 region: CASSETGNTEAFF. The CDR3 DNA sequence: TGTGCCAGCAGTGAAACTGGGAACACTGAAGCTTTCTTT.

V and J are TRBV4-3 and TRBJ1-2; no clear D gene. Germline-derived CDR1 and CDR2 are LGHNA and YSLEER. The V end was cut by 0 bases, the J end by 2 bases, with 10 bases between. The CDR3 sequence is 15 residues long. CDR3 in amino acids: CASSQEYNGNYGYTF. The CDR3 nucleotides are TGCGCCAGCAGCCAAGAGTATAACGGGAACTATGGCTACACCTTC.

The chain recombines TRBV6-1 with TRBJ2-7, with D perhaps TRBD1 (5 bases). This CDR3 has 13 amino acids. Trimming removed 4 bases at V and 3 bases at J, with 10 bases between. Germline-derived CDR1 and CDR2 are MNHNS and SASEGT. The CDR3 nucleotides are TGTGCCAGCAGTGGCAGGGCCCGCTACGAGCAGTACTTC. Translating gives CASSGRARYEQYF.

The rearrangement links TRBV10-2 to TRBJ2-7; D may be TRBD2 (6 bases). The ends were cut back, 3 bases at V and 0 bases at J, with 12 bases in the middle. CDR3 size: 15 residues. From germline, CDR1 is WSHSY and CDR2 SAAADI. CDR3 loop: CASSDYIAVSYEQYF. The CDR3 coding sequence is TGCGCCAGCAGTGACTATATAGCGGTCTCCTACGAGCAGTACTTC.

The CDR3 spells CASSPAGTGNQPQHF. CDR3 DNA: TGTGCCAGCAGTCCCGCCGGGACAGGGAATCAGCCCCAGCATTTT. V gene TRBV28 combines with J gene TRBJ1-5; TRBD1 matches at 9 bases. The CDR3 length is 15 residues. Trimming took 5 bases from V and 4 from J; bases not matched to a gene: 6. Germline CDR1 is MDHEN and CDR2 is SYDVKM. Full variable domain (rest looked up from reference TRBV28 and TRBJ1-5): DVKVTQSSRYLVKRTGEKVFLECVQDMDHENMFWYRQDPGLGLRLIYFSYDVKMKEKGDIPEGYSVSREKKERFSLILESASTNQTSMYLCASSPAGTGNQPQHFGDGTRLSIL.

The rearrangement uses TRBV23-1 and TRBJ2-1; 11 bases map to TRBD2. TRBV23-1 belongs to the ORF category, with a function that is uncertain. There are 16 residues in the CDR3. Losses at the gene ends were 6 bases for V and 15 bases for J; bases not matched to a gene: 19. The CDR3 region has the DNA TGCGCCAGCAGGGGAACCGGGACTAGCGGCTTCAAAGCAGGGTTCTTC. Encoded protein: CASRGTGTSGFKAGFF.

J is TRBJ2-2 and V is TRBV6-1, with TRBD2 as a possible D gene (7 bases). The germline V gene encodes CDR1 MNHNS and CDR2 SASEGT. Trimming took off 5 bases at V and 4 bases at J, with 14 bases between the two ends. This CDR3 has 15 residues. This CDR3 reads CASSPEGGSTGELFF. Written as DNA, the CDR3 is TGTGCCAGCAGTCCGGAGGGGGGGAGCACCGGGGAGCTGTTTTTT.

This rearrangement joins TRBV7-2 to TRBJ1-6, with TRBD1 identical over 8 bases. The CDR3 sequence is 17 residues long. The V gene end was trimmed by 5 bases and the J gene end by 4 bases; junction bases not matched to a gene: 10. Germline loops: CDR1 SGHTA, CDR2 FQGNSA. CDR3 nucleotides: TGTGCCAGCAGCATGGTTGGGGACAGGCGTTATAATTCACCCCTCCACTTT. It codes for CASSMVGDRRYNSPLHF.

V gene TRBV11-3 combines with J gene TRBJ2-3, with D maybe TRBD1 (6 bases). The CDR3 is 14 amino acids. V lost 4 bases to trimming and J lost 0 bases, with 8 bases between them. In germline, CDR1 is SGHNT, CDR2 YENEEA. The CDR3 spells CASSSGQSTDTQYF. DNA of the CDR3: TGTGCCAGCAGCTCCGGACAGAGCACAGATACGCAGTATTTT.

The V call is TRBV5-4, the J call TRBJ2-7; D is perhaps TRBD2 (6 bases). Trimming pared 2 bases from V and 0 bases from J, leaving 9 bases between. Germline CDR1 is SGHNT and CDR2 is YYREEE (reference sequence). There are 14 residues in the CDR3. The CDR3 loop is CASSFNGSSYEQYF. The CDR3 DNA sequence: TGTGCCAGCAGCTTTAACGGGAGCTCCTACGAGCAGTACTTC.

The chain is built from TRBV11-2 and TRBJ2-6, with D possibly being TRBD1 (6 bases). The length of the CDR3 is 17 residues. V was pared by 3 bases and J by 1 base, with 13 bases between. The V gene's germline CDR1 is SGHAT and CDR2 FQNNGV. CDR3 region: CASSLRDKRSGANVLTF. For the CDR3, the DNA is TGTGCCAGCAGCTTGAGGGACAAAAGGTCTGGGGCCAACGTCCTGACTTTC.

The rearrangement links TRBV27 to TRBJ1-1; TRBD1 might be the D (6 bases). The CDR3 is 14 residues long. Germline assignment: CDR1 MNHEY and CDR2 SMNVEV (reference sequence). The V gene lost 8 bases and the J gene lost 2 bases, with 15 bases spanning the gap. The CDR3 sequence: CASQRGRENTEAFF. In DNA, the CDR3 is TGTGCCAGCCAGCGGGGGCGGGAAAACACTGAAGCTTTCTTT.

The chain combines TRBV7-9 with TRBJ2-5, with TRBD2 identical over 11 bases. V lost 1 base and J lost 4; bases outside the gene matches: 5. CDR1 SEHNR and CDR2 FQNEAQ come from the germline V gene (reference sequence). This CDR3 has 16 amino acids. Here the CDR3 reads CASSLVGLAGGETQYF. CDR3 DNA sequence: TGTGCCAGCAGCTTAGTAGGGCTAGCGGGGGGAGAGACCCAGTACTTC.

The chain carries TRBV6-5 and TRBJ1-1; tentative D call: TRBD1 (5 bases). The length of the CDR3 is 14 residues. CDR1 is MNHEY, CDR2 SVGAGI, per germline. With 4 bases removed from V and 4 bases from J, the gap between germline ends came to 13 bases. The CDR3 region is CASSFIVGVTEAFF. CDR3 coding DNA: TGTGCCAGCAGTTTCATCGTAGGGGTCACTGAAGCTTTCTTT.

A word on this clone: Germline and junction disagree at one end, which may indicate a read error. CDR3 residues: CASSKLKTGGNAEAFF. For the CDR3, the DNA is TGTGCCAGCAGTAAACTCAAGACAGGGGGGAACGCTGAAGCTTTCTTT. The chain recombines TRBV6-6 with TRBJ1-1; 9 nucleotides agree with TRBD1. Germline CDR1 is MNHNY and CDR2 is SVGAGI (reference sequence). CDR3 length: 16 amino acids.

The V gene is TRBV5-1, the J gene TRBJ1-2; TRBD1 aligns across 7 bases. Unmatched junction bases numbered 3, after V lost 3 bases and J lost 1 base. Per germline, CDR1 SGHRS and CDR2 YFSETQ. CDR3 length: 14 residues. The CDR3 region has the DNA TGCGCCAGCAGCTGCCGGGACAGTAACTATGGCTACACCTTC. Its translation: CASSCRDSNYGYTF. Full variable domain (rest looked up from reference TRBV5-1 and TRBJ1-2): KAGVTQTPRYLIKTRGQQVTLSCSPISGHRSVSWYQQTPGQGLQFLFEYFSETQRNKGNFPGRFSGRQFSNSRSEMNVSTLELGDSALYLCASSCRDSNYGYTFGSGTRLTVV.

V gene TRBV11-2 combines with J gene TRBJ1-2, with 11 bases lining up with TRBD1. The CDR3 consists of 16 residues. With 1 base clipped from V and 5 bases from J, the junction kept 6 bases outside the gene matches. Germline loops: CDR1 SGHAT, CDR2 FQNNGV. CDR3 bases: TGTGCCAGCAGCTTAGTTTACGGGGACAGGGGGTATGGCTACACCTTC. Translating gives CASSLVYGDRGYGYTF.

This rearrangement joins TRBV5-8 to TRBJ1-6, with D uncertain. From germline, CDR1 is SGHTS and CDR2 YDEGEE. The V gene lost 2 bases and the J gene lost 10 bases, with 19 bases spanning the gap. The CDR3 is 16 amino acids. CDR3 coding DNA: TGTGCCAGCAGCTTTAGGCTGGTCCGGGAGGTATCACCCCTCCACTTT. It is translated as CASSFRLVREVSPLHF.

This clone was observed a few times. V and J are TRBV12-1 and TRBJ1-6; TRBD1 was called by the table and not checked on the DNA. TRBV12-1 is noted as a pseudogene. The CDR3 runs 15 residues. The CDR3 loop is CASSLRTGFNSPLHF. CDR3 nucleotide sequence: TGTGCCAGCAGCTTAAGGACAGGATTTAATTCACCCCTCCACTTT.

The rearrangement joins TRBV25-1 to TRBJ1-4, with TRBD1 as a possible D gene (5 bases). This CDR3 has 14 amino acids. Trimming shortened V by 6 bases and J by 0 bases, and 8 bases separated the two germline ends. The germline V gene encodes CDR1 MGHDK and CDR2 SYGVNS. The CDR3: CASSRRATNEKLFF. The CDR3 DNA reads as TGTGCCAGCAGCCGCAGGGCAACTAATGAAAAACTGTTTTTT.

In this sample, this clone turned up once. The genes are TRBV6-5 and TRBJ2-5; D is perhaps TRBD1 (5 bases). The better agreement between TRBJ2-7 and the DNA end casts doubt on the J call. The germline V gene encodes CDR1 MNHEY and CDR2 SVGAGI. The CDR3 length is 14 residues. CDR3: CASGVAGPFYEQYF. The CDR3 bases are TGTGCCAGCGGCGTGGCAGGGCCCTTTTACGAGCAGTACTTC.

CDR3 nucleotide sequence: TGCGCCAGCAGCCAAATCAGCGGGGGGGCATCGTACACCGGGGAGCTGTTTTTT. Residues: CASSQISGGASYTGELFF. The chain carries TRBV4-1 and TRBJ2-2, with TRBD2 matching over 10 bases. The CDR3 has 18 amino acids. CDR1 is MGHRA and CDR2 is YSYEKL in the germline V gene. The J segment lost 3 bases and the V segment lost 2 bases, leaving 9 bases of the junction unmatched.

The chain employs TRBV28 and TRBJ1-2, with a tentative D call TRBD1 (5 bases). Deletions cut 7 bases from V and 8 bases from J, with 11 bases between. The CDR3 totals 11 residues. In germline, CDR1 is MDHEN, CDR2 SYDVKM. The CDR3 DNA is TGTGCCAGCACCAGGGCTCGGGGCTACACCTTC. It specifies CASTRARGYTF.

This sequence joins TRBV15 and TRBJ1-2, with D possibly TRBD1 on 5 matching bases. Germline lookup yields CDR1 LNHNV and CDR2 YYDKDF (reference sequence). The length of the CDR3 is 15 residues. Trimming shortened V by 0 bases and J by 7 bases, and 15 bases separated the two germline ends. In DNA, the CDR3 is TGTGCCACCAGCAGAGATCGGGGTCCGGGGGGTGGCTACACCTTC. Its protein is CATSRDRGPGGGYTF. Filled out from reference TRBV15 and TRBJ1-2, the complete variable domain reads DAMVIQNPRYQVTQFGKPVTLSCSQTLNHNVMYWYQQKSSQAPKLLFHYYDKDFNNEADTPDNFQSRRPNTSFCFLDIRSPGLGDTAMYLCATSRDRGPGGGYTFGSGTRLTVV.